These T cell receptor beta chains were read from a single sample in a study of cytomegalovirus exposure and HLA in healthy donors. This table comes from immunoSEQ multiplex PCR, and its TCRdb copy is limited to in-frame clones, with some not included. The table has a few hundred thousand clones, over 90% seen once. Source material: PBMCs. The receptors come from a girl between 2 and 10 years old in good health and CMV-seronegative. Both conserved end residues are part of each CDR3. Each record gives: CDR3 DNA, CDR3 protein, J gene, clone size, D gene, V gene. The D gene is left open where the match is weak. A row's size may be missing; if present it is once, few, many or a size class.

cdr3_nt: TGTGCCAGCAGTTTAATTCACAGGGGGTTATACAATGAGCAGTTCTTC
cdr3_aa: CASSLIHRGLYNEQFF
j_call: TRBJ2-1
clone_size: .
d_call: TRBD1
v_call: TRBV27

cdr3_nt: TGTGCTAGCAGCCAGGGGGCTGATGAAAAACTGTTTTTT
cdr3_aa: CASSQGADEKLFF
j_call: TRBJ1-4
clone_size: .
d_call: TRBD1
v_call: TRBV7-7

cdr3_nt: TGTGCCAGCACCTCAGGGGGCACTAACTACGAGCAGTACTTC
cdr3_aa: CASTSGGTNYEQYF
j_call: TRBJ2-7
clone_size: .
d_call: TRBD1
v_call: TRBV6-1

cdr3_nt: TGTGCCAGCAGTTACGGGTGGAGGGAACGGCAGTTCTTC
cdr3_aa: CASSYGWRERQFF
j_call: TRBJ2-1
clone_size: .
d_call: .
v_call: TRBV6-5

cdr3_nt: TGTGCCAGCATCCCCCAGGGCAGGCGCTGGTCCGAGCAGTACTTC
cdr3_aa: CASIPQGRRWSEQYF
j_call: TRBJ2-7
clone_size: few
d_call: .
v_call: TRBV27

cdr3_nt: TGTTCCAGCAGCTTACAAGGGGGGGCAAGTAACTATGGCTACACCTTC
cdr3_aa: CSSSLQGGASNYGYTF
j_call: TRBJ1-2
clone_size: .
d_call: .
v_call: TRBV7-9

cdr3_nt: TGTGCCTGGACCCGAGGACAGGGAAACACTGAAGCTTTCTTT
cdr3_aa: CAWTRGQGNTEAFF
j_call: TRBJ1-1
clone_size: .
d_call: TRBD1
v_call: TRBV30

cdr3_nt: TGTGCCAGTAGTATGAGAATCGGGGGACAGATTTTTGGCTACACCTTC
cdr3_aa: CASSMRIGGQIFGYTF
j_call: TRBJ1-2
clone_size: .
d_call: TRBD1
v_call: TRBV19

cdr3_nt: TGCGCCAGCAGCCAAGACGCGGGATCCCCCCATGAGCAGTTCTTC
cdr3_aa: CASSQDAGSPHEQFF
j_call: TRBJ2-1
clone_size: once
d_call: .
v_call: TRBV4-1

cdr3_nt: TGTGCCAGCAGCTTAGGAGGGGAGGGCAATCAGCCCCAGCATTTT
cdr3_aa: CASSLGGEGNQPQHF
j_call: TRBJ1-5
clone_size: .
d_call: .
v_call: TRBV7-2

cdr3_nt: TGTGCCAGCAGCCTAACCGGGGGGGCTACCTACGAGCAGTACTTC
cdr3_aa: CASSLTGGATYEQYF
j_call: TRBJ2-7
clone_size: .
d_call: TRBD2
v_call: TRBV6-5